The sequence of this T cell receptor beta chain was determined in a study of blood T cell repertoires in COVID-19. Libraries were prepared by immunoSEQ multiplex PCR; TCRdb keeps only in-frame clonotypes and omits some of them. Seen here are roughly 130,000 clones, about 79% observed once, and the top ten hold about a sixth. The germline V and J ends were trimmed by 4 bases and 14 bases, with 18 bases remaining between them. The CDR3 has 13 amino acids. Germline CDR1 and CDR2: MDHEN and SYDVKM. The chain combines TRBV28 with TRBJ2-1; tentative D call: TRBD1 (6 bases). Sequenced input: peripheral blood. The clonotype originates from a woman aged 50 to 60 with acute or convalescent COVID-19. Here the CDR3 DNA reads TGTGCCAGCAGTTCTTACAGGGAATCTTGGGAGTTCTTC. This encodes CASSSYRESWEFF. The variable domain in full, completed from reference TRBV28 and TRBJ2-1, reads DVKVTQSSRYLVKRTGEKVFLECVQDMDHENMFWYRQDPGLGLRLIYFSYDVKMKEKGDIPEGYSVSREKKERFSLILESASTNQTSMYLCASSSYRESWEFFGPGTRLTVL.